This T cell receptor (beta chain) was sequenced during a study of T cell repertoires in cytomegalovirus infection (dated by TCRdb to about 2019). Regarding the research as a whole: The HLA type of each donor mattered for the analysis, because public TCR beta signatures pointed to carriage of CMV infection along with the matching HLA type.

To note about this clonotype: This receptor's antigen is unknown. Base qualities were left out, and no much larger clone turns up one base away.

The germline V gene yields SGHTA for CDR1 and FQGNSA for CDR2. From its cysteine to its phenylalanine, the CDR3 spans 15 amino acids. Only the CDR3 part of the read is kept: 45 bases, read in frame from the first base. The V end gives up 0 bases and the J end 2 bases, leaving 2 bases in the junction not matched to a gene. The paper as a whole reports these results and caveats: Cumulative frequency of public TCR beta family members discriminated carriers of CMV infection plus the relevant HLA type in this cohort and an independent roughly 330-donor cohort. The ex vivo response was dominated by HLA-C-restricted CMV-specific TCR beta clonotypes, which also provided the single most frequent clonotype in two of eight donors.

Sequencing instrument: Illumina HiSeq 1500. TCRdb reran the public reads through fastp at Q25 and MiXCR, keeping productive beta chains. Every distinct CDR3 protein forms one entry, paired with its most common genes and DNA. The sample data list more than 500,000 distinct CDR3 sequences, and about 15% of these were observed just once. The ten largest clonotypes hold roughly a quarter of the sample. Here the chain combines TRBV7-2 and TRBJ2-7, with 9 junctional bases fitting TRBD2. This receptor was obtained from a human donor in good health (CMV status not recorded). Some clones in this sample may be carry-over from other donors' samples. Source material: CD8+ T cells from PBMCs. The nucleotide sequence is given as TGTGCCAGCAGCTTAGCGACTAGCGGTGCCTACGAGCAGTACTTC. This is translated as CASSLATSGAYEQYF.